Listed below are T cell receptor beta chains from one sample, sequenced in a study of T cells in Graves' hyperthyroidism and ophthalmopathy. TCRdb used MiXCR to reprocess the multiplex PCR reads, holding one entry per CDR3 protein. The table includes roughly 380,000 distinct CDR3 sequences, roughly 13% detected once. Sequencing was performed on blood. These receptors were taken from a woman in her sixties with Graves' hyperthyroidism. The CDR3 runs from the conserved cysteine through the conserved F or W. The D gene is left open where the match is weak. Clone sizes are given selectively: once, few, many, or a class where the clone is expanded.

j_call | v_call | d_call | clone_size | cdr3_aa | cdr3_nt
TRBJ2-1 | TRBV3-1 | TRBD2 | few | CASSQQGLQNEQFF | TGTGCCAGCAGCCAACAGGGACTACAGAATGAGCAGTTCTTC
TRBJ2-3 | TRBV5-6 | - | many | CASSLRNRVSADTQYF | TGTGCCAGCAGCTTGCGTAATAGGGTTTCCGCAGATACGCAGTATTTT
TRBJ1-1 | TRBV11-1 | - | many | CASSPSGRGTEAFF | TGTGCCAGCAGCCCCTCGGGGAGGGGAACTGAAGCTTTCTTT
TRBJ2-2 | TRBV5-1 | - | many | CASSSQGGELFF | TGCGCCAGCAGCTCACAGGGAGGGGAGCTGTTTTTT
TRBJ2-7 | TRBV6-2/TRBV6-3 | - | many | CASWHRGGRDEQYF | TGTGCCAGCTGGCACAGGGGAGGGAGGGACGAGCAGTACTTC
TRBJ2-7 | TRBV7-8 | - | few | CASSGGPGSYEQYF | TGTGCCAGCAGCGGAGGGCCGGGGTCCTACGAGCAGTACTTC
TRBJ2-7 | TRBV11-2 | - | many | CASSLGPGTSYEQYF | TGTGCCAGCAGCTTAGGACCGGGAACTTCCTACGAGCAGTACTTC
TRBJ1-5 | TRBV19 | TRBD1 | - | CASARAGGLQPQHF | TGTGCCAGTGCAAGGGCAGGGGGCCTGCAGCCCCAGCATTTT
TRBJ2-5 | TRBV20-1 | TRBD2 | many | CSALTGTSMETQYF | TGCAGTGCCTTAACCGGGACTAGTATGGAGACCCAGTACTTC
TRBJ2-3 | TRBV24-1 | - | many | CATHPGGSTDTQYF | TGTGCCACCCACCCGGGCGGGAGCACAGATACGCAGTATTTT
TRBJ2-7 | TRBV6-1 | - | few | CASSREPRRALYEQYF | TGTGCCAGCAGTCGCGAACCTAGGAGAGCCCTCTACGAGCAGTACTTC
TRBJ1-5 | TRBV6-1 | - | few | CASRHREGGYQPQHF | TGTGCCAGCAGGCACAGGGAGGGAGGGTATCAGCCCCAGCATTTT
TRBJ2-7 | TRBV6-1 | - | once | CASSRAVSYGQYF | TGTGCCAGCAGTAGGGCGGTTTCCTACGGGCAGTACTTC
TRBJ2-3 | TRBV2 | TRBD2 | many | CASNPTAGGTDTQYF | TGTGCCAGCAACCCCACTGCGGGAGGAACAGATACGCAGTATTTT
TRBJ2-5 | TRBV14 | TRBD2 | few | CASSQKVLAGNQETQYF | TGTGCCAGCAGCCAGAAGGTACTAGCGGGAAATCAAGAGACCCAGTACTTC
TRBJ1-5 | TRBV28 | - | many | CASSLPQAGQPQHF | TGTGCCAGCAGTTTACCACAGGCAGGTCAGCCCCAGCATTTT
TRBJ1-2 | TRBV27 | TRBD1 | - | CASMGGQNYGYTF | TGTGCCAGCATGGGGGGACAGAACTATGGCTACACCTTC
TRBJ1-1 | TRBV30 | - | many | CAWRVDGGNTEAFF | TGTGCCTGGAGAGTCGATGGGGGGAACACTGAAGCTTTCTTT
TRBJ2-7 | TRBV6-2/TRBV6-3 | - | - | CASSYLTGNEQYF | TGTGCCAGCAGTTACCTGACAGGAAACGAGCAGTACTTC
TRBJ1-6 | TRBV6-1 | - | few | CASVTGSYNSPLHF | TGTGCCAGCGTCACGGGGTCCTATAATTCACCCCTCCACTTT
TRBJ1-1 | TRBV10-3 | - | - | CAIGRDTEAFF | TGTGCCATCGGCAGGGATACTGAAGCTTTCTTT
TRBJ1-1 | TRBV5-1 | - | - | CASSFYICSARDGTAMNTEAFF | -
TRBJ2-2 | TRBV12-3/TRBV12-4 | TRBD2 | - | CASSLPGRRELFF | TGTGCCAGCAGTTTACCCGGGAGGAGGGAGCTGTTTTTT
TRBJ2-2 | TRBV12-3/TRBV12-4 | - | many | CASSPTEGGTGELFF | TGTGCCAGCAGTCCTACCGAGGGGGGTACCGGGGAGCTGTTTTTT
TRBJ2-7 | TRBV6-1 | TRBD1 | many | CASSEIPGQGYYEQYF | TGTGCCAGCAGTGAAATCCCGGGACAGGGGTACTACGAGCAGTACTTC
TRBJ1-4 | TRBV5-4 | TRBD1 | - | CASSLGYRGASASGEKLFF | TGTGCCAGCAGCTTGGGTTACAGGGGGGCCTCGGCCTCCGGTGAAAAACTGTTTTTT
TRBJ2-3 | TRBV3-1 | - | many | CASSQEATSADTQYF | TGTGCCAGCAGCCAAGAGGCTACGTCAGCAGATACGCAGTATTTT
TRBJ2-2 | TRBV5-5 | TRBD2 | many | CASSLAASGRTGELFF | TGTGCCAGCAGCTTGGCGGCTAGCGGGAGGACCGGGGAGCTGTTTTTT
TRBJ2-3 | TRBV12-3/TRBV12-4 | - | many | CASLGGATDTQYF | TGTGCCTCCCTGGGGGGGGCCACAGATACGCAGTATTTT
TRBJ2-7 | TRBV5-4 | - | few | CASRSRGKGEQYF | TGTGCCAGCAGGTCCCGCGGGAAGGGCGAGCAGTACTTC
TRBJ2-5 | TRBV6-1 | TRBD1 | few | CASTFKPGTGASQETQYF | TGTGCCAGTACTTTTAAACCAGGGACAGGGGCGTCACAAGAGACCCAGTACTTC
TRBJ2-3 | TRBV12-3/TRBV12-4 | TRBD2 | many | CASSSREGRVDTQYF | TGTGCCAGCAGCTCGCGGGAGGGCCGGGTAGATACGCAGTATTTT
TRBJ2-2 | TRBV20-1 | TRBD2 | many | CSARGLAGKNTGELFF | TGCAGTGCGCGGGGGCTAGCGGGGAAGAACACCGGGGAGCTGTTTTTT
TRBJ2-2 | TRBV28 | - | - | CASSLTQGRSSDTGELFF | TGTGCCAGCAGTTTAACCCAGGGACGGTCGTCCGACACCGGGGAGCTGTTTTTT
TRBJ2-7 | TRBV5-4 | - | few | CASSLEAQTYEQYF | TGTGCCAGCAGCTTGGAAGCGCAGACCTACGAGCAGTACTTC
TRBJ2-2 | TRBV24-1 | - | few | CATSDLNLGTGELFF | TGTGCCACCAGTGACCTGAATCTCGGCACCGGGGAGCTGTTTTTT
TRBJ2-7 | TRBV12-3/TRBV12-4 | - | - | CASRPGTPGEQYF | TGTGCCAGCAGACCAGGGACTCCAGGCGAGCAGTACTTC
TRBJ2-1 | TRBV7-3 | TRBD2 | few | CASSLIAGGHNEQFF | TGTGCCAGCAGCTTAATAGCGGGAGGCCACAATGAGCAGTTCTTC
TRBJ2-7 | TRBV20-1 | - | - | CSARRLERDNEQYF | TGCAGTGCTAGAAGACTAGAAAGGGACAATGAGCAGTACTTC
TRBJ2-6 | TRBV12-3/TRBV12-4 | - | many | CASSSDPWGANVLTF | TGTGCCAGCAGCTCGGACCCTTGGGGGGCCAACGTCCTGACTTTC
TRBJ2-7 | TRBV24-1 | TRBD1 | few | CATSDPGTGGHEQYF | TGTGCCACCAGTGACCCCGGGACAGGGGGACACGAGCAGTACTTC
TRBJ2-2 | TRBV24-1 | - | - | CATSDYPDRVLFF | TGTGCCACCAGTGATTACCCCGACAGAGTGCTGTTTTTT
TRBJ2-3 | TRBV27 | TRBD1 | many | CASSKGQGFVDTQYF | TGTGCCAGCAGTAAGGGACAGGGATTCGTGGATACGCAGTATTTT
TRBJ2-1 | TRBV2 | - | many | CASSTRRGGFGNEQFF | TGTGCCAGCAGCACCCGAAGGGGAGGATTCGGGAATGAGCAGTTCTTC
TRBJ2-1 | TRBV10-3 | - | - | CAISERGDNEQFF | TGTGCCATCAGTGAGCGGGGCGACAATGAGCAGTTCTTC
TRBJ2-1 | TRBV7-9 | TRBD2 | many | CASSTGLAGHYNEQFF | TGTGCCAGCAGTACGGGACTAGCGGGACACTACAATGAGCAGTTCTTC
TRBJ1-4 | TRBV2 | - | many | CASSLRGGLELNEKLFF | TGTGCCAGCAGCCTTCGCGGGGGATTGGAACTTAATGAAAAACTGTTTTTT
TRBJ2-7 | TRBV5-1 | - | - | CVSSRRETGTYEQYF | TGCGTCAGCAGCCGCCGGGAGACAGGGACCTACGAGCAGTACTTC
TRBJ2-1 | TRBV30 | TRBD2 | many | CAWSGRARYNEQFF | TGTGCCTGGAGCGGGAGGGCCCGATACAATGAGCAGTTCTTC
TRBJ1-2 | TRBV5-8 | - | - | CASSFGSGSLGYTF | TGTGCCAGCAGCTTTGGTTCTGGGTCCCTCGGCTACACCTTC
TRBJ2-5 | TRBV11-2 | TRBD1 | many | CASSLGGTGGDETQYF | TGTGCCAGCAGCTTAGGCGGGACAGGGGGCGACGAGACCCAGTACTTC
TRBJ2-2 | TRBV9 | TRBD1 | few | CASSVGLRNRGLTGELFF | TGTGCCAGCAGCGTAGGCTTGAGGAACAGGGGTCTCACCGGGGAGCTGTTTTTT
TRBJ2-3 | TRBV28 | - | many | CASLSASHTDTQYF | TGTGCCAGTCTTTCCGCCTCTCACACAGATACGCAGTATTTT
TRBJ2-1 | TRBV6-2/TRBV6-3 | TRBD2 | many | CASSPHSGFSYNEQFF | TGTGCCAGCAGTCCCCATAGCGGGTTCTCCTACAATGAGCAGTTCTTC
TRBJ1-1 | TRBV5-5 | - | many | CASRANLQGSSEAFF | TGTGCCAGCAGGGCAAATCTTCAGGGTTCTTCTGAAGCTTTCTTT